This T cell receptor (beta chain) comes out of a study of blood T cell repertoires in COVID-19. Study overall: COVID-19 samples, acute and convalescent, were from the United States, Italy and Spain. Sources were T cells, B-cell-depleted T cells, or PBMCs; the material itself was cDNA or gDNA.

The CDR3 extends over 15 amino acids. Trimming removed 4 bases from V and 7 bases from J; junction bases left unmatched: 8. Germline CDR1 and CDR2: MGHRA and YSYEKL. In the authors' methods: Using reference gene primer amplification, nucleated cell counts were estimated. Produced via immunoSEQ multiplex PCR; TCRdb's table is partial and in-frame only. The DNA was the basis for D and trimming; V, J and clone size are from that table. The table records hundreds of thousands of clones, about 80% of them present only once. The sequencing input was peripheral blood. This TCR was recovered from a woman between 40 and 50 years old with active or convalescent COVID-19. The gene calls are TRBV4-1 and TRBJ1-4; 8 bases fit TRBD1. CDR3 nucleotide sequence: TGCGCCAGCAGCCTCGTTGACAGGGGAAGTGAAAAACTGTTTTTT. As protein: CASSLVDRGSEKLFF.